The 2 T cell receptor beta chains below all came from one sample that was sequenced in a study of T cells after yellow fever vaccination. TCRdb called the 5' RACE reads again in MiXCR, with one record for every CDR3 protein. The sample holds under 150,000 distinct CDR3 sequences; 7.7% are singletons and the top ten take less than 0.95%. The sequencing used CD4+ T cells sorted from PBMCs, collected 5 days after the yellow fever booster vaccination. These receptors came from a man younger than 40 who received the YFV17D yellow fever vaccine.

This clonotype has a count of ten or more. The chain carries TRBV20-1 and TRBJ2-3, with D maybe TRBD2 (6 bases). CDR3 size: 14 residues. CDR1 and CDR2 (germline): DFQATT, SNEGSKA (reference sequence). V dropped 7 bases and J dropped 4 bases, with 18 bases sitting between them. Here the CDR3 reads CSVSAGIPPDTQYF. CDR3 nucleotides: TGCAGTGTTTCGGCGGGAATCCCCCCAGATACGCAGTATTTT.

Many counts were recorded for this clonotype. The rearrangement joins TRBV5-5 to TRBJ2-1; weak D call: TRBD2 (6 bases). V was shortened by 0 bases and J by 9 bases, with 16 bases between the two germline ends. The CDR3 spans 15 residues. The germline V gene has CDR1 SGHKS and CDR2 YYEKEE (reference sequence). The CDR3 DNA reads as TGTGCCAGCAGCTTGGGGACCGGGAGAAGGGTTGAGCAGTTCTTC. Amino acids: CASSLGTGRRVEQFF.